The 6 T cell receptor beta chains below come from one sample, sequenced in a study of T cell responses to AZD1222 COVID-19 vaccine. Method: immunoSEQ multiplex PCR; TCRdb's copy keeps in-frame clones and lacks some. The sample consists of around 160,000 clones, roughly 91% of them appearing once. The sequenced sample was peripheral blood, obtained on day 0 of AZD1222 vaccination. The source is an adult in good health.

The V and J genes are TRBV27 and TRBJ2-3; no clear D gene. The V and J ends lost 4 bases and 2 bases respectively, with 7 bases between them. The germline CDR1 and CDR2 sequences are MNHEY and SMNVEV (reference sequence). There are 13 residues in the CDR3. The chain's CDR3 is CASSSFHTDTQYF. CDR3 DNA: TGTGCCAGCAGTTCCTTTCACACAGATACGCAGTATTTT.

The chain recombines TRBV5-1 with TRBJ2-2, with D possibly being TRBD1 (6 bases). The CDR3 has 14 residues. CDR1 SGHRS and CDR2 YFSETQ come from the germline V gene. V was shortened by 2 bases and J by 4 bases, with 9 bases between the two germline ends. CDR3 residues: CASSLDRSTGELFF. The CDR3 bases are TGCGCCAGCAGCTTAGACAGGAGCACCGGGGAGCTGTTTTTT.

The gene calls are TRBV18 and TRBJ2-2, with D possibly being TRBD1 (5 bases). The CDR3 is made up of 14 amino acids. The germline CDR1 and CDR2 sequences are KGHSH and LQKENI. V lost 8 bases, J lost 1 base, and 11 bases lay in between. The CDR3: CASKDSLNTGELFF. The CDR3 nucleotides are TGTGCCAGCAAAGACAGCCTGAACACCGGGGAGCTGTTTTTT.

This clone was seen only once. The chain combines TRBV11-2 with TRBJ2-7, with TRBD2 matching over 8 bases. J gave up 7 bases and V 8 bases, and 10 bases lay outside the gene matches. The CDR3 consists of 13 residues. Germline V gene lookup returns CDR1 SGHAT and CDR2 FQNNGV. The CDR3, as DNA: TGTGCCAGCGAGGCTAGCGGGTGGCTTGAGCAGTACTTC. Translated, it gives CASEASGWLEQYF.

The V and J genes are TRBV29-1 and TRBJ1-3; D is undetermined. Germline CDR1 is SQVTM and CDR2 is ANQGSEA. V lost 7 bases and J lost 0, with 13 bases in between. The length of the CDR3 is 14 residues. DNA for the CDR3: TGCAGCGCCCTGACATCATACTCTGGAAACACCATATATTTT. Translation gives CSALTSYSGNTIYF.

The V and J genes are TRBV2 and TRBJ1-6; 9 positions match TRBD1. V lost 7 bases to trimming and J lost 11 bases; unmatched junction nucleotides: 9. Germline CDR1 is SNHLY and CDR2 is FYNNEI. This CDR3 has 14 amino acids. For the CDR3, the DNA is TGTGCCAGCACCTCGATGACAGGGGGGACACCCCTCCACTTT. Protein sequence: CASTSMTGGTPLHF. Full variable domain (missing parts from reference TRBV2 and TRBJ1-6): EPEVTQTPSHQVTQMGQEVILRCVPISNHLYFYWYRQILGQKVEFLVSFYNNEISEKSEIFDDQFSVERPDGSNFTLKIRSTKLEDSAMYFCASTSMTGGTPLHFGNGTRLTVT.